The source of this T cell receptor beta chain is a study of T cell responses to AZD1222 COVID-19 vaccine. For the study at large: Pooled together were second doses at about 4 or about 12 weeks.

Study conclusions and caveats: The study reported that nearly half of spike-specific TCRs target unmutated variant regions. Donors were largely white British and mainly female; clonal diversity was possibly underestimated. Recipients of AZD1222 seropositive at baseline numbered only five or six.

Some clones are missing from TCRdb's copy, which holds only in-frame ones; the method was immunoSEQ multiplex PCR. The data hold approximately 180,000 clones, with 90% observed a single time. The CDR3 has 15 amino acids. Germline V gene sequence: CDR1 MGHRA, CDR2 YSYEKL. Trimming took off 4 bases at V and 5 bases at J, with 15 bases between the two ends. To note about this clone: The target antigen is unknown.

Source: peripheral blood, taken on day 0 of AZD1222 vaccination. This clonotype was obtained from an adult in good health. This chain connects TRBV4-1 to TRBJ1-5, with D unclear. Here the CDR3 reads CASSPLVRSDQPQHF. The CDR3 DNA reads TGCGCCAGCAGCCCCCTAGTAAGATCCGATCAGCCCCAGCATTTT.